Each of the 12 T cell receptor beta chains below was sequenced from the same sample in a study of human T cells and chemical hapten exposure. TCRdb itself ran the RACE reads through MiXCR, one entry per CDR3 protein. The sample gives 280,000 or so distinct CDR3 sequences, 7.7% of which show up once; more than 0.95% is in the top ten. The sample's time point: pre-sensitization, week 0. Treatment in this sample: therapeutic diphenylcyclopropenone sensitization with weekly scalp DPC. The sequencing used whole blood, collected in connection with sensitization to the hapten diphenylcyclopropenone (DPC). The receptors were sampled from a man aged 18 to 30 with alopecia areata. Some clones in this sample may be carry-over from other donors' samples.

There are many counts of this clonotype. The chain uses TRBV12-3 or TRBV12-4 and TRBJ1-2; D gene ambiguous. This CDR3 is built from 13 residues. V lost 6 bases and J 4 bases, leaving 12 bases between the germline ends. The CDR3 loop reads CASSLTDFYGYTF. In DNA form, the CDR3 reads TGTGCCAGCAGCCTCACCGACTTCTATGGCTACACCTTC.

This clonotype was seen ten or more times. V gene TRBV6-1 combines with J gene TRBJ2-3; D is unclear. CDR1 is MNHNS, CDR2 SASEGT, per germline. Trimming pared 3 bases from V and 2 bases from J, leaving 9 bases between. The length of the CDR3 is 14 residues. CDR3: CASSDGSHTDTQYF. CDR3 nucleotides: TGTGCCAGCAGTGACGGCTCCCACACAGATACGCAGTATTTT.

CDR3 protein: CSAPGQGDQPQHF. The DNA of the CDR3 is TGCAGTGCCCCCGGACAGGGTGATCAGCCCCAGCATTTT. The chain uses TRBV20-1 and TRBJ1-5; 8 bases agree with TRBD1. J lost 5 bases, V lost 6 bases, and 6 bases had no gene match. The germline CDR1 and CDR2 sequences are DFQATT and SNEGSKA (reference sequence). This CDR3 region has 13 residues.

As concerns this clonotype: A read error may be the cause here, since a much bigger clone is one base away. The V gene is TRBV28, the J gene TRBJ2-3; possible D gene TRBD1, 6 bases. The germline gives CDR1 MDHEN, CDR2 SYDVKM. The CDR3 sequence is 17 residues long. V dropped 6 bases and J dropped 3 bases, with 22 bases sitting between them. CDR3 sequence: CASSSPLTTGSTDTQYF. As DNA, the CDR3 is TGTGCCAGCAGCTCCCCTTTAACCACAGGGTCGACAGATACGCAGTATTTT.

This clonotype was seen a handful of times. The chain has TRBV2 and TRBJ1-6; D might be TRBD1 (5 bases). V was cut by 8 bases and J by 10 bases, with 15 bases left in between. The V gene's germline CDR1 is SNHLY and CDR2 FYNNEI. This CDR3 has 13 amino acids. CDR3 bases: TGTGCCAGCCCACGGGGGACGGGGTCACCCCTCCACTTT. It codes for CASPRGTGSPLHF.

This clonotype was seen a few times. The genes are TRBV28 and TRBJ1-4, with D unresolved. Trimming shortened V by 8 bases and J by 7 bases, and 17 bases separated the two germline ends. The CDR3 has 14 amino acids. CDR1 is MDHEN, CDR2 SYDVKM, per germline. For the CDR3, the DNA is TGTGCCAGCTCCGGGTCCCCTTTCGGTGAAAAACTGTTTTTT. Protein sequence: CASSGSPFGEKLFF.

This clonotype was picked up a small number of times. The chain uses TRBV2 and TRBJ2-3; TRBD1 matches 7 bases. CDR1 SNHLY and CDR2 FYNNEI come from the germline V gene. V shed 7 bases, J shed 0 bases, and the junction held 7 bases outside the gene matches. The CDR3 is made up of 15 amino acids. The CDR3 region is CASNRQGTSTDTQYF. The CDR3 DNA reads as TGTGCCAGCAACCGACAGGGAACAAGCACAGATACGCAGTATTTT.

This clonotype was recorded a few times. The chain couples TRBV12-3 or TRBV12-4 to TRBJ1-5; TRBD1 matches at 7 bases. The CDR3 is 13 residues long. With 5 bases clipped from V and 7 bases from J, the junction kept 5 bases outside the gene matches. This CDR3 is CASSDRERQPQHF. CDR3 bases: TGTGCCAGCAGTGACAGGGAGCGGCAGCCCCAGCATTTT.

This rearrangement joins TRBV28 to TRBJ2-5; TRBD1 aligns across 7 bases. The CDR3 is 16 residues long. V lost 2 bases and J lost 4; bases outside the gene matches: 10. CDR1 and CDR2 (germline): MDHEN, SYDVKM. CDR3 sequence (DNA): TGTGCCAGCAGTTTAAAGGGCACAGGGGAAGCAGAGACCCAGTACTTC. It specifies CASSLKGTGEAETQYF.

This clonotype was counted at least ten times. The rearrangement links TRBV7-9 to TRBJ2-7; 15 bases map to TRBD2. V trimming: 5 bases; J trimming: 5 bases; junction bases outside the gene matches: 7. This CDR3 is built from 16 residues. Germline V gene data show CDR1 as SEHNR and CDR2 as FQNEAQ (reference sequence). CDR3 region: CASSPGTSGGFHEQYV. The DNA of the CDR3 is TGTGCCAGCAGCCCGGGGACTAGCGGGGGGTTCCACGAGCAGTACGTC.

This clonotype has just a few counts. The rearrangement uses TRBV20-1 and TRBJ2-1; the D gene is possibly TRBD2 (5 bases). Trimming left V 1 base short and J 4 bases short, with 11 bases between. Germline loops: CDR1 DFQATT, CDR2 SNEGSKA (reference sequence). This CDR3 is 14 amino acids long. CDR3 sequence (DNA): TGCAGTGCTAGAGGGTCGGGGATTTACAATGAGCAGTTCTTC. It translates to CSARGSGIYNEQFF.

This sequence joins TRBV4-1 and TRBJ1-3, with no clear D. V lost 4 bases and J lost 1, with 17 bases in between. Germline CDR1 is MGHRA and CDR2 is YSYEKL. The CDR3 is 17 residues long. The DNA for the CDR3 is TGCGCCAGCAGCCGAGCCGGGTTAGTATCGTCTGGAAACACCATATATTTT. Its translation: CASSRAGLVSSGNTIYF.